Described below is a single T cell receptor (beta chain) sequence and its context. Its target is unknown. The source of the sample is a study of shared clonotypes between healthy human individuals. For the study at large: Each donor's CD8 memory used one plate, CD8 naive two, each CD4 subset three. Overall study findings and caveats: Sharing across four donors was highest in naive CD4 (roughly 5%) and lowest in memory CD8 (roughly 0.4%). Richness estimates generally favored naive over memory subsets.

An even split of each subset's genomic DNA across several immunoSEQ plates was performed. Assay used: immunoSEQ multiplex PCR; TCRdb lists only in-frame clones, some missing. The repertoire holds around 610,000 clones, with around 96% as singletons. In the naive CD8 group, cells lacked CD45RO and were positively selected for CCR7, so terminally differentiated effector memory CD45RA+ cells were left out. V lost 0 bases, J lost 3 bases, and 5 bases stayed unmatched. The germline gives CDR1 MNHEY, CDR2 SVGAGI. CDR3 length equals 16 residues. Sequencing input: naive CD8+ T cells sorted from blood. The TCR was taken from a young woman in good health. J is TRBJ2-7 and V is TRBV6-5; 10 bases fit TRBD1. This CDR3 is CASSYSGTGVFYEQYF. The CDR3, as DNA: TGTGCCAGCAGTTACTCCGGGACAGGGGTTTTCTACGAGCAGTACTTC.